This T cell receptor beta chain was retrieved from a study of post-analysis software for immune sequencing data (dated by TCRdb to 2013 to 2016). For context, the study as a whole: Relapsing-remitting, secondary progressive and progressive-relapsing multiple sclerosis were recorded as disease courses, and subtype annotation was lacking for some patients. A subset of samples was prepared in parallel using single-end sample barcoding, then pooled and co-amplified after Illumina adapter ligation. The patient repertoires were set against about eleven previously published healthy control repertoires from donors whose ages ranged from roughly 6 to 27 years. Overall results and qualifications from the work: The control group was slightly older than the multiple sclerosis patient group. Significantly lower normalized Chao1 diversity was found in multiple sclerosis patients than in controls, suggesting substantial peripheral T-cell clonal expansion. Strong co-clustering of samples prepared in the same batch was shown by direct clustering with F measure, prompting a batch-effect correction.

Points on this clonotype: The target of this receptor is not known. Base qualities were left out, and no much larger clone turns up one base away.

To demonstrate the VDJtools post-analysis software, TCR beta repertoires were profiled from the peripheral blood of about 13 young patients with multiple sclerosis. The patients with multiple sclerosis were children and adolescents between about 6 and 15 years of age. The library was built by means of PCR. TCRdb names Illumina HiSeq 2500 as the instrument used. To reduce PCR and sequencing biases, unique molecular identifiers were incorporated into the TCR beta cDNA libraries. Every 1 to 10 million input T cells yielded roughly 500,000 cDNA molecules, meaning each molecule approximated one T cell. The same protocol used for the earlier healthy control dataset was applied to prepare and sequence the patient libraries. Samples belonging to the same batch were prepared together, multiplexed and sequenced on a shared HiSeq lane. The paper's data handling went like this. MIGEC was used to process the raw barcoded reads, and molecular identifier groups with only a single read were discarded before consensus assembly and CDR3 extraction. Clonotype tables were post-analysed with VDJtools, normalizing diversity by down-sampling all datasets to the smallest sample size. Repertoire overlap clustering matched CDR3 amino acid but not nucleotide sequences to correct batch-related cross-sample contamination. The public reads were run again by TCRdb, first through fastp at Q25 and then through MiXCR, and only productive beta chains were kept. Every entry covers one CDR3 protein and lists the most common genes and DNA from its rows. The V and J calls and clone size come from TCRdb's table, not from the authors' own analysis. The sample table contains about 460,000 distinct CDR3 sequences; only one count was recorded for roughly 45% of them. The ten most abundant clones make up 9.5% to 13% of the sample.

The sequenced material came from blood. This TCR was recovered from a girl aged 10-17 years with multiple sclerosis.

The CDR3 here reads CASSLDGTAYNEQFF. The DNA sequence is TGCGCCAGCAGCTTGGATGGGACTGCCTACAATGAGCAGTTCTTC. Recombination joined TRBV5-1 with TRBJ2-1; possibly the D gene is TRBD2, per 6 matching bases. V and J are truncated by 0 bases and 2 bases respectively, leaving an intervening sequence of 9 bases. The CDR3 starts with the cysteine, ends with the phenylalanine, and has 15 residues. Just CDR3 DNA is preserved here, 45 bases in frame from base 1. The germline V gene gives CDR1 as SGHRS and CDR2 as YFSETQ.